The 17 T cell receptor beta chains given below trace back to one sample, sequenced in a study of response to subunit inactivated influenza vaccine (dated by TCRdb to 2017 to 2018). The library came from RT-PCR. The sequencer listed for this sample is Illumina HiSeq 2500. TCRdb trimmed the raw reads at Q25, called clones with MiXCR and kept productive beta chains. Rows merge per CDR3 protein into single entries with the most common DNA and genes. This sample lists hundreds of thousands of distinct CDR3 sequences; around 16% were detected once. The top ten clonotypes cover 11% of the sample. Sequenced here: PBMCs from blood, sampled about 13 days after vaccination. These receptors all come from a man in his fifties who received an inactivated influenza vaccine. Donor details come from another sample of the same person, matched by shared clones.

This clonotype was observed a few times. The chain links TRBV24-1 to TRBJ2-7; D call uncertain. Germline-derived CDR1 and CDR2 are KGHDR and SFDVKD. This CDR3 comprises 15 residues. V gave up 4 bases and J gave up 2 bases, with 14 bases separating them. The CDR3 nucleotides read TGTGCCACCAGTGACTCTGGACGGATAGCCTACGAGCAGTACTTC. Its translation is CATSDSGRIAYEQYF.

This clonotype was picked up a small number of times. V is TRBV6-1 and J is TRBJ1-4, with 8 bases identical to TRBD1. Germline V CDR1 and CDR2: MNHNS, SASEGT. J was trimmed by 0 bases and V by 6 bases; bases with no gene match: 6. The CDR3 loop spans 16 amino acids. The DNA for the CDR3 is TGTGCCAGCAGCTTGGACAGGGCAACAACTAATGAAAAACTGTTTTTT. Translation: CASSLDRATTNEKLFF.

The table lists this clonotype with a few counts. The chain has TRBV4-2 and TRBJ1-5; D not resolved. Deletions cut 1 base from V and 7 bases from J, with 11 bases between. The CDR3 is 14 residues long. Germline lookup yields CDR1 LGHNA and CDR2 YNFKEQ. CDR3 sequence reads: CASSQAQAGQPQHF. Here the CDR3 DNA reads TGTGCCAGCAGCCAAGCCCAGGCGGGACAGCCCCAGCATTTT.

J is TRBJ1-5 and V is TRBV6-2 or TRBV6-3; tentative D call: TRBD1 (6 bases). Germline CDR1 and CDR2: MNHEY and SVGEGT. This CDR3 has 15 residues. Trimming shortened V by 7 bases and J by 5 bases, and 18 bases separated the two germline ends. Written as DNA, the CDR3 is TGTGCCAGCACCCCGCGGGGGCGAGGGGATCAGCCCCAGCATTTT. Translating gives CASTPRGRGDQPQHF.

This clonotype appeared a few times. The CDR3 DNA is TGTGCCACCAGTGATTCCGGGACTAGCGGAAAGGATGAGCAGTTCTTC. Translated: CATSDSGTSGKDEQFF. The chain uses TRBV24-1 and TRBJ2-1, with 11 bases matching TRBD2. The CDR3 consists of 16 residues. Germline-derived CDR1 and CDR2 are KGHDR and SFDVKD. V gave up 2 bases and J gave up 8 bases; unmatched junction bases: 7.

This clonotype was counted between two and nine times. The V call is TRBV4-2, the J call TRBJ1-2, with D possibly matching TRBD1 (5 bases). The CDR3 is made up of 15 amino acids. Germline CDR1 LGHNA, CDR2 YNFKEQ. V dropped 1 base and J dropped 0 bases, with 9 bases sitting between them. This CDR3 reads CASSQADSPNYGYTF. CDR3 nucleotides: TGTGCCAGCAGCCAAGCTGACAGTCCTAACTATGGCTACACCTTC.

The chain has TRBV10-3 and TRBJ1-2, with D tentatively TRBD1 (5 bases). Germline CDR1 reads ENHRY; CDR2 reads SYGVKD. The V gene lost 11 bases and the J gene lost 7 bases, with 20 bases spanning the gap. The CDR3 covers 13 residues. The CDR3 DNA reads TGTGCCGACCGGGACCCTATGGAGAGTGGCTACACCTTC. It is translated as CADRDPMESGYTF.

This chain connects TRBV15 to TRBJ2-7; D remains unclear. Germline CDR1 reads LNHNV; CDR2 reads YYDKDF (reference sequence). Between the trimmed V and J ends, which lost 6 bases and 4 bases, there was a span of 22 bases. The CDR3 contains 16 residues. DNA of the CDR3: TGTGCCACCAGTCCAGACCAGGCCCAGCTCGGGTACGAGCAGTACTTC. It is translated as CATSPDQAQLGYEQYF.

V is TRBV28 and J is TRBJ2-1; tentative D call: TRBD2 (5 bases). CDR3 length equals 13 residues. V was clipped by 6 bases and J by 8 bases, with 14 bases between them. The germline V gene has CDR1 MDHEN and CDR2 SYDVKM. The CDR3 DNA reads as TGTGCCAGCAGCCCCCCTAGCCGGTATGAGCAGTTCTTC. Translating it yields CASSPPSRYEQFF.

This clonotype was counted only a few times. The chain couples TRBV9 to TRBJ1-1, with D possibly TRBD1 on 5 matching bases. This CDR3 comprises 14 residues. Germline CDR1 and CDR2: SGDLS and YYNGEE. V was pared by 7 bases and J by 1 base, with 14 bases between. CDR3 sequence reads: CASQPGLENTEAFF. For the CDR3, the DNA is TGTGCCAGCCAGCCGGGGCTAGAGAACACTGAAGCTTTCTTT.

In this sample, this clonotype turned up a few times. This chain connects TRBV6-2 or TRBV6-3 to TRBJ2-1; 15 bases map to TRBD2. Germline CDR1 reads MNHEY; CDR2 reads SVGEGT. The ends lost 2 bases at V and 7 bases at J; junction bases unmatched: 0. This CDR3 region has 15 residues. The CDR3 spells CASSYGLAGGNEQFF. The CDR3 nucleotides read TGTGCCAGCAGTTACGGACTAGCGGGGGGGAATGAGCAGTTCTTC.

The J gene is TRBJ2-5, the V gene TRBV6-2 or TRBV6-3, with TRBD2 matching over 7 bases. Germline values: CDR1 MNHEY, CDR2 SVGEGT. Germline trimming cut 6 bases from V and 5 bases from J; bases unmatched to any gene: 9. The CDR3 totals 14 residues. The CDR3: CASRSAGLVETQYF. The CDR3 coding sequence is TGTGCCAGCAGAAGCGCAGGACTAGTGGAGACCCAGTACTTC.

This clonotype was observed a few times. The rearrangement joins TRBV12-3 or TRBV12-4 to TRBJ1-2; D ambiguous. The CDR3 has 12 amino acids. Trimming stripped 11 bases from V and 9 bases from J, with 19 bases between. CDR3 sequence reads: CAEGSGSLSYTF. For the CDR3, the DNA is TGTGCCGAGGGATCTGGTTCGTTGAGCTACACCTTC.

This sequence joins TRBV5-1 and TRBJ2-5; 10 bases map to TRBD2. J lost 5 bases, V lost 1 base, and 8 bases had no gene match. CDR1 and CDR2 (germline): SGHRS, YFSETQ. The CDR3 runs to 16 residues. DNA for the CDR3: TGCGCCAGCAGCTTGTCCGGACTAGCGGCCCGGGAGACCCAGTACTTC. It encodes CASSLSGLAARETQYF.

Only a few counts were recorded for this clonotype. The gene calls are TRBV7-9 and TRBJ2-7; D is ambiguous. Trimming stripped 5 bases from V and 6 bases from J, with 14 bases between. The CDR3 sequence is 13 residues long. In germline, CDR1 is SEHNR, CDR2 FQNEAQ (reference sequence). CDR3 region: CASSRRMDREQYF. Here the CDR3 DNA reads TGTGCCAGCAGCCGGCGCATGGATCGCGAGCAGTACTTC. Filled out from reference TRBV7-9 and TRBJ2-7, the complete variable domain reads DTGVSQNPRHKITKRGQNVTFRCDPISEHNRLYWYRQTLGQGPEFLTYFQNEAQLEKSRLLSDRFSAERPKGSFSTLEIQRTEQGDSAMYLCASSRRMDREQYFGPGTRLTVT.

The V and J genes are TRBV14 and TRBJ2-5; D may be TRBD2 (6 bases). Between the trimmed V and J ends, which lost 3 bases and 0 bases, there was a span of 14 bases. This CDR3 spans 16 amino acids. From germline, CDR1 is SGHDN and CDR2 FVKESK. The CDR3 sequence: CASSHGHRDYQETQYF. In nucleotides, the CDR3 is TGTGCCAGCAGCCATGGTCACCGGGACTACCAAGAGACCCAGTACTTC.

Only a few counts were recorded for this clonotype. This chain joins TRBV4-3 and TRBJ1-5; D is uncertain. V lost 0 bases and J 5 bases, leaving 8 bases between the germline ends. Germline CDR1 LGHNA, CDR2 YSLEER. The CDR3 contains 14 residues. Written as DNA, the CDR3 is TGCGCCAGCAGCCAAGATAATGGGGATCAGCCCCAGCATTTT. It translates to CASSQDNGDQPQHF.